This TCR beta chain was identified during a study of blood T cell repertoires in COVID-19. Generated by immunoSEQ multiplex PCR, the TCRdb table keeps only in-frame clones and is missing some. The sample has 110,000 to 150,000 clones; approximately 90% are singletons. Across about 22 US areas, participants ranged in age from roughly 18 to 95 years. This CDR3 comprises 15 residues. J gave up 4 bases and V 7 bases, and 8 bases lay outside the gene matches. In germline, CDR1 is SGHRS, CDR2 YFSETQ. The sequenced sample consisted of PBMCs or T cells enriched from blood (not recorded which). The TCR was taken from a man over 45 who had recovered from COVID-19. The chain uses TRBV5-1 and TRBJ2-2, with 9 bases lining up with TRBD1. CDR3 DNA: TGCGCCAGCGGTACACAGGGGGCCGTCACCGGGGAGCTGTTTTTT. Amino acid sequence: CASGTQGAVTGELFF.